This T cell receptor (beta chain) was captured in a study of blood T cell repertoires in COVID-19. TCRdb's copy holds only in-frame clones and misses some; the assay was immunoSEQ multiplex PCR. Among tens of thousands of clones listed, about four fifths were seen once. This CDR3 region has 16 residues. Trimming cost V 4 bases and J 5 bases, with 18 bases left between them. CDR1 is LGHNA, CDR2 YNFKEQ, per germline. The J gene is TRBJ2-1, the V gene TRBV4-2; tentatively, D is TRBD2 (6 bases). What was sequenced was peripheral blood. This receptor was taken from a woman aged 80 or over with acute or convalescent COVID-19. CDR3 residues: CASSLTGGGLDNEQFF. For the CDR3, the DNA is TGTGCCAGCAGCCTTACCGGGGGTGGGCTTGACAATGAGCAGTTCTTC.